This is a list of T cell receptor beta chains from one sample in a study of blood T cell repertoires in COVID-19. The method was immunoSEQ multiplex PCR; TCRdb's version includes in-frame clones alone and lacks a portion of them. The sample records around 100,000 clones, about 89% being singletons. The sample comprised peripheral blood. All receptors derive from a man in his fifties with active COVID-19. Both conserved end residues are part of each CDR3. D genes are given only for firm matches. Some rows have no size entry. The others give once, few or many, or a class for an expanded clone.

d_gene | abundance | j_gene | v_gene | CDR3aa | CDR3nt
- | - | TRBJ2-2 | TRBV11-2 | CASRSLSRELFF | TGTGCCAGCAGGTCACTGTCCCGGGAGCTGTTTTTT
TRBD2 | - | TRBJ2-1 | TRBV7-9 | CASTTGLAYNEQFF | TGTGCCAGCACTACGGGACTAGCCTACAATGAGCAGTTCTTC
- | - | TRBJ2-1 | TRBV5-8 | CASSLGNSLHYNEQFF | TGTGCCAGCAGCTTGGGGAACAGTCTTCATTACAATGAGCAGTTCTTC
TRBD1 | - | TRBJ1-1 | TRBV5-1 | CASSWDRPSMNTEAFF | TGCGCCAGCAGCTGGGACAGACCTTCCATGAACACTGAAGCTTTCTTT
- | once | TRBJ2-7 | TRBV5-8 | CASSRGVSYEQYF | TGTGCCAGCAGCCGGGGAGTTTCCTACGAGCAGTACTTC
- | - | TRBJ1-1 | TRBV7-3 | CASSLVPGRGAEAFF | TGTGCCAGCAGCTTAGTACCAGGGAGGGGTGCTGAAGCTTTCTTT
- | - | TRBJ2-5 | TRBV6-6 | CASSLASQETQYF | TGTGCCAGCAGTCTAGCCAGCCAAGAGACCCAGTACTTC
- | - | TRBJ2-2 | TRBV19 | CASSTGFNGELFF | TGTGCCAGTAGCACAGGCTTCAACGGGGAGCTGTTTTTT
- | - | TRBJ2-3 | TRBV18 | CASSVTATDTQYF | TGTGCCAGCTCGGTGACAGCTACAGATACGCAGTATTTT
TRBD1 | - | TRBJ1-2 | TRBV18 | CASSHPDRRDFYGYTF | TGTGCCAGCTCACACCCGGACAGGAGAGACTTCTATGGCTACACCTTC
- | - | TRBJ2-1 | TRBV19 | CASTSGSYNEQFF | TGTGCCAGTACCTCAGGCTCCTACAATGAGCAGTTCTTC
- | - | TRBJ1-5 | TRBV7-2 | CASSLETISNQPQHF | TGTGCCAGCAGCTTAGAAACTATCAGCAATCAGCCCCAGCATTTT
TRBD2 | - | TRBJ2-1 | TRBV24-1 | CATSDPKLAGGQFF | TGTGCCACCAGTGACCCGAAACTAGCGGGGGGGCAGTTCTTC
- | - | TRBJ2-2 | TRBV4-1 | CASSPPGNTGELFF | TGCGCCAGCAGCCCACCCGGGAACACCGGGGAGCTGTTTTTT
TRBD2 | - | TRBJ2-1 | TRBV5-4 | CASSFPAGGPGNEQFF | TGTGCCAGCAGCTTCCCAGCGGGAGGGCCTGGAAATGAGCAGTTCTTC
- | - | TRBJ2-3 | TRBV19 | CASRSLPLTDTQYF | TGTGCCAGTAGAAGCCTACCCCTCACAGATACGCAGTATTTT
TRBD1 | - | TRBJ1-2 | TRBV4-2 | CASSHSPGQGSWGYTF | TGTGCCAGCAGCCACTCCCCGGGACAGGGCTCTTGGGGCTACACCTTC
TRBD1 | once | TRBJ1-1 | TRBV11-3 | CASSLTDRTNTEAFF | TGTGCCAGCAGCCTCACGGACAGGACGAACACTGAAGCTTTCTTT
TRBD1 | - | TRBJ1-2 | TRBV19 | CASLDRGSYTF | TGTGCCAGCCTCGACAGGGGGAGCTACACCTTC
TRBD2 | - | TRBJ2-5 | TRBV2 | CASSGRAGGPGETQYF | TGTGCCAGCAGTGGTCGAGCGGGAGGGCCGGGGGAGACCCAGTACTTC
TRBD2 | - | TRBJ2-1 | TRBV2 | CASTRDYSNEQFF | TGTGCCAGCACTAGGGACTACTCGAATGAGCAGTTCTTC
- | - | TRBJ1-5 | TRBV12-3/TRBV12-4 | CASRGGFNQPQHF | TGTGCCAGCAGGGGCGGGTTCAATCAGCCCCAGCATTTT
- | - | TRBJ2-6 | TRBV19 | CASKLGGSSGANVLTF | TGTGCCAGTAAGCTCGGAGGAAGCTCTGGGGCCAACGTCCTGACTTTC
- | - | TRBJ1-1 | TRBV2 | CASRSGTTRLGTEAFF | TGTGCCAGCAGATCCGGGACTACACGTCTGGGGACTGAAGCTTTCTTT
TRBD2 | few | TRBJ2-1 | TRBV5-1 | CASRKDAGGREGEQFF | TGCGCCAGCAGGAAGGACGCGGGGGGCCGTGAGGGTGAGCAGTTCTTC
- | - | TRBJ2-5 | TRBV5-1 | CASTSRGLETQYF | TGCGCCAGCACCTCTAGGGGGTTGGAGACCCAGTACTTC
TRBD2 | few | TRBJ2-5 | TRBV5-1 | CASSLAGGLQETQYF | TGCGCCAGCAGCTTAGCGGGGGGGCTCCAAGAGACCCAGTACTTC
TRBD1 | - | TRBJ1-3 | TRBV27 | CASSSTGGNTIYF | TGTGCCAGCAGTTCGACAGGGGGAAACACCATATATTTT
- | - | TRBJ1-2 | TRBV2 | CASSLSRANYGYTF | TGTGCCAGCAGCCTTTCTCGAGCTAACTATGGCTACACCTTC
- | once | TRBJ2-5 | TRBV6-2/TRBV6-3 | CASSYGGKETQYF | TGTGCCAGCAGTTACGGAGGAAAGGAGACCCAGTACTTC
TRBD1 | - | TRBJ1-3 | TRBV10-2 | CASRNRGLSGNTIYF | TGCGCCAGCAGAAACAGGGGGCTCTCTGGAAACACCATATATTTT
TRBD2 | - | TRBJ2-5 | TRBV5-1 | CASSLMAAGGLGETQYF | TGCGCCAGCAGCTTGATGGCTGCGGGGGGGCTGGGGGAGACCCAGTACTTC
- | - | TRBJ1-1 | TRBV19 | CASSTQSTISEAFF | TGTGCCAGTAGTACCCAATCGACAATCTCCGAAGCTTTCTTT
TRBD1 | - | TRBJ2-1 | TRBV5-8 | CASRGRGQGTEQFF | TGTGCCAGTCGTGGCAGGGGGCAAGGGACTGAGCAGTTCTTC
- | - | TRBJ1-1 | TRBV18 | CASSQGENTEAFF | TGTGCCAGCTCACAAGGAGAGAACACTGAAGCTTTCTTT
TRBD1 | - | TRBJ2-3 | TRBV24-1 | CATSERTGGRLNTQYF | TGTGCCACCAGTGAGCGGACAGGGGGCAGATTAAATACGCAGTATTTT
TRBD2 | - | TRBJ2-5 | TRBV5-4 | CASSSGLAGRETQYF | TGTGCCAGCAGCTCGGGACTAGCGGGGAGGGAGACCCAGTACTTC
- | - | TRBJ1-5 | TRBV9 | CASSHSGGSQPQHF | TGTGCCAGCAGCCATTCGGGCGGGAGCCAGCCCCAGCATTTT
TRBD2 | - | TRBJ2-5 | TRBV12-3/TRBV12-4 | CASTKGLVETQYF | TGTGCCAGCACCAAAGGACTAGTGGAGACCCAGTACTTC
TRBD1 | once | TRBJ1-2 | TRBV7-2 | CASSLGKAGTVYGYTF | TGTGCCAGCAGCTTAGGAAAGGCCGGGACAGTCTATGGCTACACCTTC
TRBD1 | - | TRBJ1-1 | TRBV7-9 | CASSLESTGVNTEAFF | TGTGCCAGCAGCTTAGAATCGACAGGGGTTAACACTGAAGCTTTCTTT
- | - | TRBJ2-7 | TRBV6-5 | CASSTGSAYEQYF | TGTGCCAGCAGCACAGGGTCGGCCTACGAGCAGTACTTC
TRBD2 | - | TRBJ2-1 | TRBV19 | CASGVSDFEDSGRNEQFF | TGTGCCAGTGGGGTATCGGATTTTGAGGATAGCGGGAGGAATGAGCAGTTCTTC
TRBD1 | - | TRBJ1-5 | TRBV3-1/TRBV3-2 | CASSQDLGTGNQPQHF | TGTGCCAGCAGCCAAGATCTCGGGACAGGGAATCAGCCCCAGCATTTT
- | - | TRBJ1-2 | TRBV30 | CAWSTGRPTKYGYTF | TGTGCCTGGAGTACCGGGAGACCCACTAAGTATGGCTACACCTTC
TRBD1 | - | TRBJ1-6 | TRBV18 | CASSLNEGQGRGSPLHF | TGTGCCAGCTCACTAAACGAGGGACAGGGGAGGGGATCACCCCTCCACTTT
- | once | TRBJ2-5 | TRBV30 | CAWSASRGRTQYF | TGTGCCTGGAGTGCCAGCAGGGGACGGACCCAGTACTTC
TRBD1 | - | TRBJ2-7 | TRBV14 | CASSDTGQYEQYF | TGTGCCAGCAGCGATACGGGACAGTACGAGCAGTACTTC
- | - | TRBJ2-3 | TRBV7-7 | CASSLVRQDTQYF | TGTGCCAGCAGCTTAGTTAGACAAGATACGCAGTATTTT
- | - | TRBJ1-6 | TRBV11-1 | CASSPGVGSPLHF | TGTGCCAGCAGCCCGGGTGTCGGGTCACCCCTCCACTTT
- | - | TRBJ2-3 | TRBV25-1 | CASSRGQTQFTDTQYF | TGTGCCAGCAGTCGAGGACAGACCCAGTTCACAGATACGCAGTATTTT
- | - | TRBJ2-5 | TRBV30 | CAWSQGLTGKTQYF | TGTGCCTGGAGCCAGGGGCTTACGGGAAAGACCCAGTACTTC
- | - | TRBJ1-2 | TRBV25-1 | CASSDPGRGAGYTF | TGTGCCAGCAGTGACCCGGGCAGGGGTGCGGGCTACACCTTC